One and the same sample provided the 18 T cell receptor beta chains below, sequenced in a study of cytomegalovirus exposure and HLA in healthy donors. PCR used 60 Vbeta primers and 13 Jbeta primers. This table comes from immunoSEQ multiplex PCR, and its TCRdb copy is limited to in-frame clones, with some not included. This table has more than 200,000 clones, roughly 85% appearing once. The sample consisted of PBMCs. These receptors originate from a man aged 18 to 35 in good health and CMV-seronegative.

J is TRBJ2-1 and V is TRBV28; 16 bases align to TRBD2. J gave up 6 bases and V 5 bases, and 19 bases lay outside the gene matches. The CDR3 length is 21 residues. Germline CDR1 reads MDHEN; CDR2 reads SYDVKM. CDR3 sequence reads: CASSQYSPGLAGGPIANEQFF. The CDR3 DNA follows: TGTGCCAGCAGTCAGTATAGCCCGGGACTAGCGGGAGGGCCTATCGCCAATGAGCAGTTCTTC.

V usage is TRBV7-9 and J usage is TRBJ1-6; 9 nucleotides line up with TRBD1. The CDR3 contains 15 residues. The V gene end was trimmed by 5 bases and the J gene end by 7 bases; junction bases not matched to a gene: 6. The germline CDR1 and CDR2 sequences are SEHNR and FQNEAQ (reference sequence). The CDR3, as DNA: TGTGCCAGCAGCGCCGGACAGGGGTTCAATTCACCCCTCCACTTT. It translates to CASSAGQGFNSPLHF. Full variable domain (rest looked up from reference TRBV7-9 and TRBJ1-6): DTGVSQNPRHKITKRGQNVTFRCDPISEHNRLYWYRQTLGQGPEFLTYFQNEAQLEKSRLLSDRFSAERPKGSFSTLEIQRTEQGDSAMYLCASSAGQGFNSPLHFGNGTRLTVT.

In its sample, this clone was seen a few times. Distinct nucleotide sequences in the sample also encode this CDR3. The V call is TRBV30, the J call TRBJ1-6; possible D gene TRBD1, 6 bases. Trimming shortened V by 3 bases and J by 10 bases, and 13 bases separated the two germline ends. From germline, CDR1 is GTSNPN and CDR2 SVGIG (reference sequence). CDR3 size: 13 residues. In nucleotides, the CDR3 is TGTGCCTGGAGCAGGGGAGATCGCTCACCCCTCCACTTT. It is translated as CAWSRGDRSPLHF.

J is TRBJ2-3 and V is TRBV7-2; 7 bases are a match to TRBD2. V was pared by 0 bases and J by 3 bases, with 3 bases of the junction left unmatched. The CDR3 runs to 15 residues. CDR1 is SGHTA and CDR2 is FQGNSA in the germline V gene. In nucleotides, the CDR3 is TGTGCCAGCAGCTTAGCGGGAGGGCCTACAGATACGCAGTATTTT. As protein: CASSLAGGPTDTQYF.

The chain uses TRBV5-6 and TRBJ1-5; tentatively, D is TRBD1 (6 bases). The CDR3 runs to 19 residues. In germline, CDR1 is SGHDT, CDR2 YYEEEE. V shed 0 bases and J shed 3 bases, with 22 bases lying between them. The CDR3 here is CASSLALGLQGGANQPQHF. The CDR3 nucleotides are TGTGCCAGCAGCTTGGCATTGGGGCTACAGGGAGGGGCCAATCAGCCCCAGCATTTT.

The CDR3 DNA reads as TGTGCCAGCAGTTACTCCACAGGGCCCGGGGAGCTGTTTTTT. It specifies CASSYSTGPGELFF. The gene calls are TRBV6-5 and TRBJ2-2, with a weak D call TRBD1 (6 bases). The CDR3 contains 14 residues. CDR1 and CDR2 (germline): MNHEY, SVGAGI. Trimming pared 0 bases from V and 6 bases from J, leaving 8 bases between.

The genes are TRBV21-1 and TRBJ1-5; the D segment call TRBD1 is taken from the table without a DNA check. TRBV21-1 is a pseudogene segment. The CDR3 is 17 residues long. CDR3 sequence: CASSKGGLTGGEQPQHF. The DNA for the CDR3 is TGTGCCAGCAGCAAAGGGGGCCTTACAGGGGGGGAACAGCCCCAGCATTTT.

This clone was detected a few times. The chain couples TRBV6-5 to TRBJ2-1, with 9 bases identical to TRBD2. Germline CDR1 is MNHEY and CDR2 is SVGAGI. This CDR3 is 14 amino acids long. V was pared by 8 bases and J by 6 bases, with 8 bases of the junction left unmatched. CDR3: CASRSGGNINEQFF. The CDR3 DNA follows: TGTGCCAGCCGGAGCGGGGGGAACATCAATGAGCAGTTCTTC.

The chain joins TRBV14 to TRBJ2-2, with 8 bases lining up with TRBD1. CDR1 is SGHDN, CDR2 FVKESK, per germline. This CDR3 region has 16 residues. Trimming took 4 bases from V and 1 from J; bases not matched to a gene: 5. The CDR3 spells CASSPNRGWNTGELFF. CDR3 DNA sequence: TGTGCCAGCAGCCCAAACAGGGGGTGGAACACCGGGGAGCTGTTTTTT.

The chain couples TRBV5-1 to TRBJ2-2; D remains unclear. This CDR3 contains 13 residues. Germline V gives CDR1 SGHRS, CDR2 YFSETQ. The V and J ends lost 4 bases and 6 bases respectively, with 10 bases between them. CDR3: CASSPSGAGELFF. The CDR3 DNA reads as TGCGCCAGCAGCCCGTCGGGTGCCGGGGAGCTGTTTTTT.

The rearrangement links TRBV11-1 to TRBJ2-2; 10 nucleotides align to TRBD2. Germline assignment: CDR1 SGHAT and CDR2 FQDESV (reference sequence). J lost 5 bases, V lost 4 bases, and 1 base had no gene match. The CDR3 totals 14 residues. The CDR3 coding sequence is TGTGCCAGCAGCTCGGGACTAGCGACCGGGGAGCTGTTTTTT. Its protein is CASSSGLATGELFF.

The V and J genes are TRBV6-5 and TRBJ1-4, with 10 nucleotides matching TRBD1. From germline, CDR1 is MNHEY and CDR2 SVGAGI. CDR3 length equals 15 residues. V gave up 2 bases and J gave up 8 bases; unmatched junction bases: 5. CDR3 nucleotides: TGTGCCAGCAGTTACGCGGGACAGGGGCACGAAAAACTGTTTTTT. It is translated as CASSYAGQGHEKLFF.

The rearrangement joins TRBV28 to TRBJ2-7; D remains ambiguous. V was trimmed by 2 bases and J by 1 base, leaving 6 bases between them. The CDR3 totals 13 residues. CDR1 MDHEN and CDR2 SYDVKM come from the germline V gene. DNA for the CDR3: TGTGCCAGCAGTTTAATAGTATCCTACGAGCAGTACTTC. Translation: CASSLIVSYEQYF.

The rearrangement uses TRBV28 and TRBJ2-5, with 7 bases fitting TRBD1. This CDR3 spans 14 amino acids. CDR1 and CDR2 (germline): MDHEN, SYDVKM. V shed 6 bases and J 5 bases; nucleotides not matched to a gene: 9. This CDR3 reads CASSPTGSRETQYF. CDR3 in DNA: TGTGCCAGCAGCCCGACAGGGTCGAGGGAGACCCAGTACTTC.

The V call is TRBV14, the J call TRBJ2-7; a weak D match, TRBD2 (6 bases). Looked up from germline, CDR1 is SGHDN and CDR2 is FVKESK. The V and J ends lost 4 bases and 1 base respectively, with 17 bases between them. The CDR3 runs 16 residues. CDR3 coding DNA: TGTGCCAGCAGCCCTGTTCGGGGGTTGGTATCCTACGAGCAGTACTTC. This sequence encodes CASSPVRGLVSYEQYF.

The chain recombines TRBV6-5 with TRBJ1-4; a weak D match, TRBD1 (5 bases). There are 14 residues in the CDR3. V lost 6 bases to trimming and J lost 5 bases, with 13 bases between them. Germline V gene data show CDR1 as MNHEY and CDR2 as SVGAGI. The CDR3 loop is CASRTAGGNEKLFF. The CDR3 DNA is TGTGCCAGCAGGACGGCGGGGGGGAATGAAAAACTGTTTTTT.

The chain links TRBV5-1 to TRBJ2-3; the D gene is possibly TRBD1 (5 bases). Germline CDR1 is SGHRS and CDR2 is YFSETQ. The length of the CDR3 is 15 residues. The V gene lost 0 bases and the J gene lost 3 bases, with 11 bases spanning the gap. The CDR3 region is CASSLGGADTDTQYF. DNA of the CDR3: TGCGCCAGCAGCTTGGGGGGCGCAGATACAGATACGCAGTATTTT.

The rearrangement joins TRBV5-8 to TRBJ1-1; D possibly corresponds to TRBD1 (6 bases). Germline V gene lookup returns CDR1 SGHTS and CDR2 YDEGEE. The CDR3 length is 14 residues. V lost 0 bases and J lost 5, with 11 bases in between. Here the CDR3 reads CASSLGDRLTEAFF. CDR3 bases: TGTGCCAGCAGCTTGGGAGACAGGTTGACTGAAGCTTTCTTT. The full variable domain, rest sourced from reference TRBV5-8 and TRBJ1-1, is EAGVTQSPTHLIKTRGQQATLRCSPISGHTSVYWYQQALGLGLQFLLWYDEGEERNRGNFPPRFSGRQFPNYSSELNVNALELEDSALYLCASSLGDRLTEAFFGQGTRLTVV.